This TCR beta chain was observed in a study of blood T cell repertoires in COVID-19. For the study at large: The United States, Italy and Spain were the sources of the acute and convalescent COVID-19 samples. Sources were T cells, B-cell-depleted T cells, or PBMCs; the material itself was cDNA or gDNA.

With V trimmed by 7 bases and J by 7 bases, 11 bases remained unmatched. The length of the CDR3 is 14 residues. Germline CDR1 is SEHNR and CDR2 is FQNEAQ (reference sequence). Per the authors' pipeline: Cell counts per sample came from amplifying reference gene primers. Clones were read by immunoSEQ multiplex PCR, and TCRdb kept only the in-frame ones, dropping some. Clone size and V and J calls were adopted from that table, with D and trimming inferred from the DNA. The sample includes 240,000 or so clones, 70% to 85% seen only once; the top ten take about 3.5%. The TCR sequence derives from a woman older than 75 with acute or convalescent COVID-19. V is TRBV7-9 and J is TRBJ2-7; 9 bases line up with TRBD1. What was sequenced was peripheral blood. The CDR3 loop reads CASMGFGQGSEQYF. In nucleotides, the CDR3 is TGTGCCAGCATGGGTTTTGGACAGGGGAGTGAGCAGTACTTC.